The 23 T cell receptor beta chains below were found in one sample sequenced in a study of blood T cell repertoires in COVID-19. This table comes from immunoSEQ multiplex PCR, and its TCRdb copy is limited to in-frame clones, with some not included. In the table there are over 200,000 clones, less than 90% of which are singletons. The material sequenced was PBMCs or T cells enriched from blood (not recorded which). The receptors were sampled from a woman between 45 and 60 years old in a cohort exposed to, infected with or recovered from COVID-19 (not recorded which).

The CDR3 protein is CASSLAPGGAGELFF. CDR3 coding DNA: TGCGCCAGCAGCTTGGCGCCAGGAGGGGCCGGGGAGCTGTTTTTT. The V call is TRBV5-1, the J call TRBJ2-2; maybe TRBD2 (6 bases). This CDR3 is built from 15 residues. Per the germline V gene, CDR1 is SGHRS and CDR2 is YFSETQ. V was pared by 0 bases and J by 6 bases, with 12 bases between.

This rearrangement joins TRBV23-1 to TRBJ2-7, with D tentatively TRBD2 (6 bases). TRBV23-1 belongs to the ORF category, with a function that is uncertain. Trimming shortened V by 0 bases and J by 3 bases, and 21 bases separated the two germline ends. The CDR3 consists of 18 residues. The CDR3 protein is CASSQSGTPNNLRYEQYF. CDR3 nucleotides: TGCGCCAGCAGTCAATCGGGGACTCCTAACAATTTACGCTACGAGCAGTACTTC.

The CDR3 DNA is TGTGCCAGCAGCCAAGTTGGAGGGGTTGGCTACACCTTC. Translation: CASSQVGGVGYTF. This rearrangement joins TRBV3-1 (or the pseudogene TRBV3-2) to TRBJ1-2; maybe TRBD1 (5 bases). Germline V lookup: CDR1 LGHDT, CDR2 YNNKEL (reference sequence). V was shortened by 1 base and J by 7 bases, with 10 bases between the two germline ends. The CDR3 has 13 residues.

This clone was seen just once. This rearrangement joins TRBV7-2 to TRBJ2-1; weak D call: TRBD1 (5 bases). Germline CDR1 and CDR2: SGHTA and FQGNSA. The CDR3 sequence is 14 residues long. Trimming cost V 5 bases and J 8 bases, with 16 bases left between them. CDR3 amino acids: CASSPRTRADEQFF. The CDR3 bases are TGTGCCAGCAGCCCCAGAACCAGGGCCGATGAGCAGTTCTTC.

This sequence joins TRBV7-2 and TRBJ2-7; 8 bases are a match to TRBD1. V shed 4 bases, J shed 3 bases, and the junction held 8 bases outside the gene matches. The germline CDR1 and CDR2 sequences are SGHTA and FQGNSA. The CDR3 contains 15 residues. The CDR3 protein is CASSWEDRAGYEQYF. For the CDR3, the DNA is TGTGCCAGCAGCTGGGAGGACAGGGCGGGCTACGAGCAGTACTTC.

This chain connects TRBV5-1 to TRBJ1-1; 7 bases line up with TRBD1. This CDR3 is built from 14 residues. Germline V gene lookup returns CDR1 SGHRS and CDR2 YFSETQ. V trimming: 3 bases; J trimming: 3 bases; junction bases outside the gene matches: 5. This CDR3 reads CASSSTGADTEAFF. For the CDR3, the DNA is TGCGCCAGCAGCTCAACAGGGGCCGACACTGAAGCTTTCTTT.

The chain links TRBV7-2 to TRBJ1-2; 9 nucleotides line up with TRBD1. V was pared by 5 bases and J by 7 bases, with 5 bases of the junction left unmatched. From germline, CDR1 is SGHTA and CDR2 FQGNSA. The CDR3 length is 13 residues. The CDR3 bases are TGTGCCAGCAGCCGACAGGGGGGGGCTGGCTACACCTTC. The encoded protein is CASSRQGGAGYTF. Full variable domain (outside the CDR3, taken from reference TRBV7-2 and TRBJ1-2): GAGVSQSPSNKVTEKGKDVELRCDPISGHTALYWYRQSLGQGLEFLIYFQGNSAPDKSGLPSDRFSAERTGGSVSTLTIQRTQQEDSAVYLCASSRQGGAGYTFGSGTRLTVV.

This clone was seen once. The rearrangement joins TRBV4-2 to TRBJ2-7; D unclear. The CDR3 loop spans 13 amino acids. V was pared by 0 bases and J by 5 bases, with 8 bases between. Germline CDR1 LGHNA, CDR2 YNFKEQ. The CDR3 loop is CASSQDPTHEQYF. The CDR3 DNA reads TGTGCCAGCAGCCAAGATCCTACCCACGAGCAGTACTTC.

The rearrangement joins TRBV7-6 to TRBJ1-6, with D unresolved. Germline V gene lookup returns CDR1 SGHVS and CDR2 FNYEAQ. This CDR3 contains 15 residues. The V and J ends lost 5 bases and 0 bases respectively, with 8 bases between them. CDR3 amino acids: CASSRRSSYNSPLHF. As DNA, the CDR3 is TGTGCCAGCAGCCGTCGGAGCTCCTATAATTCACCCCTCCACTTT.

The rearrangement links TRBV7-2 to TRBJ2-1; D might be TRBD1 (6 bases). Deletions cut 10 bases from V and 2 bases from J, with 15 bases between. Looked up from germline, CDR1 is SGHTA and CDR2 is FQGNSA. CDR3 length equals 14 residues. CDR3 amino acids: CATSKDRTYNEQFF. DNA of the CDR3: TGTGCCACTAGTAAGGACAGAACCTACAATGAGCAGTTCTTC.

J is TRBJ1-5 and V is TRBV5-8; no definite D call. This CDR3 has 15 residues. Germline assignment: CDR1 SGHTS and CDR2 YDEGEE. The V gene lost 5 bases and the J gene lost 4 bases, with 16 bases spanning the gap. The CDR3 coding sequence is TGTGCCAGCAGAGAGGTGGGGAGGCTGAATCAGCCCCAGCATTTT. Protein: CASREVGRLNQPQHF.

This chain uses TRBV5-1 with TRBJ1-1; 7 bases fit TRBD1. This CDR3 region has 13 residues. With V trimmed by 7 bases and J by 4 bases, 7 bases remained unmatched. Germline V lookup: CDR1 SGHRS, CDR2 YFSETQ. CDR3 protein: CASGQDPSTEAFF. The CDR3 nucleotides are TGCGCCAGCGGACAGGATCCGAGCACTGAAGCTTTCTTT.

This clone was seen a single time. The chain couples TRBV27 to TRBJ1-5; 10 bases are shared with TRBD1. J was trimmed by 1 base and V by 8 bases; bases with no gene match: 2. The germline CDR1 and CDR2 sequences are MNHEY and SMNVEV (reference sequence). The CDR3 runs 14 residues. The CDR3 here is CASGQGGSNQPQHF. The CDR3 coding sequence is TGTGCCAGCGGACAGGGGGGGAGCAATCAGCCCCAGCATTTT.

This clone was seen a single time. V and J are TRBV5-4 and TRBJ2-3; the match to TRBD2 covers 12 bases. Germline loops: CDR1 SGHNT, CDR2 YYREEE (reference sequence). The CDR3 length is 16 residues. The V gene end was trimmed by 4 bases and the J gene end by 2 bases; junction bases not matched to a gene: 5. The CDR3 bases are TGTGCCAGCAGCAACGGACTAGCGGGGACCACAGATACGCAGTATTTT. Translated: CASSNGLAGTTDTQYF.

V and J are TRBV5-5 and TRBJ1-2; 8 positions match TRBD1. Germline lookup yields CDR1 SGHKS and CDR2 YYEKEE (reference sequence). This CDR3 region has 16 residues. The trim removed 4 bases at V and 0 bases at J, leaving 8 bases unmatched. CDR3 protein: CASSARGPIANYGYTF. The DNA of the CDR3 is TGTGCCAGCAGCGCCAGGGGGCCGATAGCTAACTATGGCTACACCTTC.

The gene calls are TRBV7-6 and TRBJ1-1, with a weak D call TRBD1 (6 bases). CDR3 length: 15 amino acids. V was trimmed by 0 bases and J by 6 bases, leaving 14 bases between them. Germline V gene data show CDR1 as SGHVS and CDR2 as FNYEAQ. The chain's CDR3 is CASSLAEGEGAEAFF. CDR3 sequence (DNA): TGTGCCAGCAGCTTAGCCGAGGGGGAGGGGGCTGAAGCTTTCTTT.

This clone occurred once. The CDR3 here is CASKLGGRDTEAFF. The DNA for the CDR3 is TGTGCCAGCAAGTTGGGGGGGAGGGATACTGAAGCTTTCTTT. V usage is TRBV6-5 and J usage is TRBJ1-1; maybe TRBD1 (5 bases). The CDR3 runs to 14 residues. V gave up 7 bases and J gave up 5 bases, with 17 bases separating them. Germline CDR1 and CDR2: MNHEY and SVGAGI.

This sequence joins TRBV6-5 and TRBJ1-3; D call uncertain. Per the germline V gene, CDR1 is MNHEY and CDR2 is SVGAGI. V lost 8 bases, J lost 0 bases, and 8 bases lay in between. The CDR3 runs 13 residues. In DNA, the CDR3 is TGTGCCAGCTCTGGCCACTCTGGAAACACCATATATTTT. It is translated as CASSGHSGNTIYF.

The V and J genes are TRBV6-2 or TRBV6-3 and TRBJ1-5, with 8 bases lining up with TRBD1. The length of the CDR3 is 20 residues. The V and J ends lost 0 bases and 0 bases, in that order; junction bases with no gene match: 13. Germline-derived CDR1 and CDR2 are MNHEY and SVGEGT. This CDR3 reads CASSYSRRWQGANSNQPQHF. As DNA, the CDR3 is TGTGCCAGCAGTTACTCGCGTAGGTGGCAGGGGGCGAATAGCAATCAGCCCCAGCATTTT.

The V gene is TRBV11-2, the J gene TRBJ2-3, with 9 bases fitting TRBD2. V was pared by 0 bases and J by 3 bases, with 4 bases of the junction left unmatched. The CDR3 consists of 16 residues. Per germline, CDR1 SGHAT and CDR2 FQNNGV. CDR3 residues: CASSLEGSGGTDTQYF. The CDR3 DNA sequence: TGTGCCAGCAGCTTAGAGGGTAGCGGGGGAACAGATACGCAGTATTTT.

CDR3 nucleotide sequence: TGTGCCAGCAGCTTTAAAAGTGTGAGGGAGACCCAGTACTTC. Translation: CASSFKSVRETQYF. This sequence joins TRBV5-6 and TRBJ2-5; no definite D call. Deletions cut 2 bases from V and 5 bases from J, with 13 bases between. Germline values: CDR1 SGHDT, CDR2 YYEEEE. The CDR3 is made up of 14 amino acids.

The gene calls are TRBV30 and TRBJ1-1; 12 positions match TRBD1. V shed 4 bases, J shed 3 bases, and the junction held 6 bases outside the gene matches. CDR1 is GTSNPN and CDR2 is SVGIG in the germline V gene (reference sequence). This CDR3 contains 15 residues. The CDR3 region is CAWKWWDRGHTEAFF. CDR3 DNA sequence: TGTGCCTGGAAGTGGTGGGACAGGGGGCACACTGAAGCTTTCTTT.

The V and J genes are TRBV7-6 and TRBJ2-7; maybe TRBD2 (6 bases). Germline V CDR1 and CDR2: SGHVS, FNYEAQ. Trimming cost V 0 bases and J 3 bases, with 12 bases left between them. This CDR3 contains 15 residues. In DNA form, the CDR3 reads TGTGCCAGCAGCTTAGCGGCGACTAGGGGCTACGAGCAGTACTTC. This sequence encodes CASSLAATRGYEQYF.